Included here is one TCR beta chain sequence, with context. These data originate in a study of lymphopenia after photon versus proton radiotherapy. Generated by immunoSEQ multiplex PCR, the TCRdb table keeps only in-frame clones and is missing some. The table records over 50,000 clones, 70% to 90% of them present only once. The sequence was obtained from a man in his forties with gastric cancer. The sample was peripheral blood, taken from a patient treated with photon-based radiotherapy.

The CDR3 is CASSQVPWDTQYF. As DNA, the CDR3 is TGCGCCAGCAGCCAAGTGCCCTGGGATACGCAGTATTTT. The V gene is TRBV4-3, the J gene TRBJ2-3; no clear D gene. V was cut by 1 base and J by 6 bases, with 8 bases left in between. Germline lookup yields CDR1 LGHNA and CDR2 YSLEER. This CDR3 is 13 amino acids long.